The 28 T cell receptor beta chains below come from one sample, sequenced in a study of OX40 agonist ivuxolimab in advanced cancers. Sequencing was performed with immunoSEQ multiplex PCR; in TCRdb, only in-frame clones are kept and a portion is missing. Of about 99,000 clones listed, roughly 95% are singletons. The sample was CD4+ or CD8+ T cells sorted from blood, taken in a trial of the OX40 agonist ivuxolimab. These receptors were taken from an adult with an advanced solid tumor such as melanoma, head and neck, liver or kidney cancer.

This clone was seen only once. CDR3 sequence (DNA): TGTGCCAGCAGTGATGTTCAGGGGCCTGAAGCTTTCTTT. Encoded protein: CASSDVQGPEAFF. The chain uses TRBV2 and TRBJ1-1, with D maybe TRBD1 (6 bases). Deletions cut 3 bases from V and 6 bases from J, with 11 bases between. Germline V CDR1 and CDR2: SNHLY, FYNNEI. The CDR3 covers 13 residues.

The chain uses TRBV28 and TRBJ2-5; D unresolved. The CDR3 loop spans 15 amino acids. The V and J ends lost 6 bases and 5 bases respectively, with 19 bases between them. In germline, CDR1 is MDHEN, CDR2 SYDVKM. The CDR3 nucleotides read TGTGCCAGCAGCTCTACCCAGTCCCTCCGGGAGACCCAGTACTTC. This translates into CASSSTQSLRETQYF.

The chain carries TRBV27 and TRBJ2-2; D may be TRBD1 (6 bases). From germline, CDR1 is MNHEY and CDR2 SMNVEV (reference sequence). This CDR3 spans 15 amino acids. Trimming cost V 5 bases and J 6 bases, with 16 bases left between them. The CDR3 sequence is CASSPRDTHAGELFF. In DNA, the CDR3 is TGTGCCAGCAGTCCTCGGGACACCCACGCCGGGGAGCTGTTTTTT.

The CDR3 DNA is TGTGCCAGCAGCTTGGAGGGGCCGGGGATGAAGGTTGGCTACACCTTC. It yields the protein CASSLEGPGMKVGYTF. The rearrangement uses TRBV5-4 and TRBJ1-2; TRBD1 is a possible D gene (5 bases). CDR3 size: 16 residues. The ends were cut back, 0 bases at V and 7 bases at J, with 19 bases in the middle. Per the germline V gene, CDR1 is SGHNT and CDR2 is YYREEE (reference sequence).

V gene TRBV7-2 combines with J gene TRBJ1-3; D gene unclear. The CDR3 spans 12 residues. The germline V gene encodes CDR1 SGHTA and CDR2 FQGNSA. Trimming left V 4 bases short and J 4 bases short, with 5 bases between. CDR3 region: CASSSQGNTIYF. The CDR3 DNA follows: TGTGCCAGCAGCTCCCAGGGAAACACCATATATTTT. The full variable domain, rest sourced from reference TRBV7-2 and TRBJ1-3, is GAGVSQSPSNKVTEKGKDVELRCDPISGHTALYWYRQSLGQGLEFLIYFQGNSAPDKSGLPSDRFSAERTGGSVSTLTIQRTQQEDSAVYLCASSSQGNTIYFGEGSWLTVV.

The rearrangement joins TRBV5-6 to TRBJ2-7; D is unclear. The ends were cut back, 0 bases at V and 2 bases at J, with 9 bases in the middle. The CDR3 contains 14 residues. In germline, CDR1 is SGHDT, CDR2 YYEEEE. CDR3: CASSLVGVAYEQYF. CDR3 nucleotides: TGTGCCAGCAGCTTGGTGGGTGTAGCCTACGAGCAGTACTTC.

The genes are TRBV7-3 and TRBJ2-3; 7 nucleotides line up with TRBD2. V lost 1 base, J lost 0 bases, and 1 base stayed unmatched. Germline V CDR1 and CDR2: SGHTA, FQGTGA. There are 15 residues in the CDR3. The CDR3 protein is CASSLSGGSTDTQYF. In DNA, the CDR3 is TGTGCCAGCAGCTTAAGCGGGGGAAGCACAGATACGCAGTATTTT.

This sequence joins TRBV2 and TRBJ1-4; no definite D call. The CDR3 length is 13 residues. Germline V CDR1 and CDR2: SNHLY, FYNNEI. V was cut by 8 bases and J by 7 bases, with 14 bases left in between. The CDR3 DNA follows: TGTGCCAGCTACTCAAGTATTGCTGAAAAACTGTTTTTT. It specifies CASYSSIAEKLFF.

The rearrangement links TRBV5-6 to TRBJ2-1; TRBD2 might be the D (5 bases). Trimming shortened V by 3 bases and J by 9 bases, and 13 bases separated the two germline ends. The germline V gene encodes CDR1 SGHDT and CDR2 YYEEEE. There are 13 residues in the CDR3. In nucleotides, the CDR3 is TGTGCCAGCAGCTCAATAATAGCGACTGAGCAGTTCTTC. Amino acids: CASSSIIATEQFF.

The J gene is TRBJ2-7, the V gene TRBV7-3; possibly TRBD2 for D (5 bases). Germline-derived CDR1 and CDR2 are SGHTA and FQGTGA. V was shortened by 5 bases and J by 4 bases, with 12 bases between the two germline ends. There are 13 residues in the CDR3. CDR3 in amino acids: CASSQGSGYEQYF. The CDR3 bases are TGTGCCAGCAGCCAAGGATCGGGGTACGAGCAGTACTTC.

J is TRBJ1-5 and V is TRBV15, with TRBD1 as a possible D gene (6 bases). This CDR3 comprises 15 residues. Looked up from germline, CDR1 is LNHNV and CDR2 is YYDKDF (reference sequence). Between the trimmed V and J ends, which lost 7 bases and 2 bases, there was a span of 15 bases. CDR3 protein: CATNRDKEGNQPQHF. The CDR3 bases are TGTGCCACCAACCGGGACAAAGAAGGCAATCAGCCCCAGCATTTT.

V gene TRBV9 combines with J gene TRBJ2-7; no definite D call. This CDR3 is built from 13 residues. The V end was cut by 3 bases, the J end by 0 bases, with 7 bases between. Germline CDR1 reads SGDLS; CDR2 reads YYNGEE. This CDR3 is CASSAGPSYEQYF. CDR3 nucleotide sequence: TGTGCCAGCAGCGCGGGTCCCTCCTACGAGCAGTACTTC.

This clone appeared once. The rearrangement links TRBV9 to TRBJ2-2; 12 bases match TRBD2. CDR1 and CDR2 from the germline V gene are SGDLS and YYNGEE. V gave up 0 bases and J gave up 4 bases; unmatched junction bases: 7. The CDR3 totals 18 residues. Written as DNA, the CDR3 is TGTGCCAGCAGCGTAGCTTCCACTAGCGGGAGGTTCACCGGGGAGCTGTTTTTT. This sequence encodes CASSVASTSGRFTGELFF. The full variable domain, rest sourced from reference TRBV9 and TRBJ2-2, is DSGVTQTPKHLITATGQRVTLRCSPRSGDLSVYWYQQSLDQGLQFLIQYYNGEERAKGNILERFSAQQFPDLHSELNLSSLELGDSALYFCASSVASTSGRFTGELFFGEGSRLTVL.

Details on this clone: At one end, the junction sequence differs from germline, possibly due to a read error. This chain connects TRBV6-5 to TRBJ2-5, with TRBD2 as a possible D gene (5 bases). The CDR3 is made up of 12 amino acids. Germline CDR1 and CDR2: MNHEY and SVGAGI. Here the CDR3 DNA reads TGTGCCAGCAGTTACGACGTAGGAGCCGGGGACTTC. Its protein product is CASSYDVGAGDF.

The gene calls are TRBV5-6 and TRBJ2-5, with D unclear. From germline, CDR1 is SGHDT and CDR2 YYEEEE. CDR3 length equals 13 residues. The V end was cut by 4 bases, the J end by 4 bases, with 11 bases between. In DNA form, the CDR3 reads TGTGCCAGCAGCCTCGAGGTATCAGAGACCCAGTACTTC. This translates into CASSLEVSETQYF.

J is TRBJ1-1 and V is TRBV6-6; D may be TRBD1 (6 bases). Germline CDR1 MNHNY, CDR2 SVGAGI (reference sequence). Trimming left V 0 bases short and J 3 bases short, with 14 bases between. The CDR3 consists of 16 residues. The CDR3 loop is CASSYSWTSGDTEAFF. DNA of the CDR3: TGTGCCAGCAGTTACTCGTGGACTTCAGGGGACACTGAAGCTTTCTTT.

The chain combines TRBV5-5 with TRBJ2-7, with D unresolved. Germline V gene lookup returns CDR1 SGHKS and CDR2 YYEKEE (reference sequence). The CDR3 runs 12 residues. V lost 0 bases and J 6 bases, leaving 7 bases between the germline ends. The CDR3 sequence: CASSLAIVEQYF. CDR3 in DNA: TGTGCCAGCAGCTTGGCGATCGTCGAGCAGTACTTC.

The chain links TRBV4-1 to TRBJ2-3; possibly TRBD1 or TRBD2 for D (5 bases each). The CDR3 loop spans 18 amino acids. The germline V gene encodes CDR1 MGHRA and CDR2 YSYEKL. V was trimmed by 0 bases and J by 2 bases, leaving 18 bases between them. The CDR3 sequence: CASSQDQLRGFPTDTQYF. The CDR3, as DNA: TGCGCCAGCAGCCAAGACCAGTTGAGGGGCTTTCCCACAGATACGCAGTATTTT.

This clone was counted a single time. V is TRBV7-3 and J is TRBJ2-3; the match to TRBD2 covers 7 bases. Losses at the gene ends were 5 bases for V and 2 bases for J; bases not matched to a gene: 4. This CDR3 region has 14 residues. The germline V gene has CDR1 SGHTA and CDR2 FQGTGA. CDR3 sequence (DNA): TGTGCCAGCAGCCCTAGCGGAGCCACAGATACGCAGTATTTT. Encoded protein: CASSPSGATDTQYF.

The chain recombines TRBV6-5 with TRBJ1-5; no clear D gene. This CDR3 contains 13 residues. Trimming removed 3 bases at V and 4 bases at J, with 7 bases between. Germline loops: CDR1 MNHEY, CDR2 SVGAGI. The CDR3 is CASSYGVNQPQHF. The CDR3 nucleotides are TGTGCCAGCAGTTATGGGGTTAATCAGCCCCAGCATTTT.

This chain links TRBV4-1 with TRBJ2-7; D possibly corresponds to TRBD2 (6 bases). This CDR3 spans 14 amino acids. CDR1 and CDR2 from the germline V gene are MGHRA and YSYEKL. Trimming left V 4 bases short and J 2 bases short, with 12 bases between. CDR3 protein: CASSPGVLPYEQYF. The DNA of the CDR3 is TGCGCCAGCAGCCCGGGAGTTCTCCCCTACGAGCAGTACTTC.

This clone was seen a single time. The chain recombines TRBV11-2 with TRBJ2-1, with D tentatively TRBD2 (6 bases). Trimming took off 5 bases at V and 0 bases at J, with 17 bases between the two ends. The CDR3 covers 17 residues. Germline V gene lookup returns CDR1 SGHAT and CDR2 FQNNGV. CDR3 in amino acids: CASSLRRASPSYNEQFF. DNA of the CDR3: TGTGCCAGCAGCCTCAGGAGGGCTTCCCCCTCCTACAATGAGCAGTTCTTC.

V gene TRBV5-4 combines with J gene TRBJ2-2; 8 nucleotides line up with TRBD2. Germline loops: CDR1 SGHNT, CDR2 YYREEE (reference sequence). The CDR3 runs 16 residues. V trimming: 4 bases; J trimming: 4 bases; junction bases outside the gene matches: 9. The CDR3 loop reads CASSGLATELTGELFF. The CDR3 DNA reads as TGTGCCAGCAGCGGACTAGCTACGGAGCTCACCGGGGAGCTGTTTTTT. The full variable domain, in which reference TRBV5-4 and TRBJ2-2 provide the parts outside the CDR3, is ETGVTQSPTHLIKTRGQQVTLRCSSQSGHNTVSWYQQALGQGPQFIFQYYREEENGRGNFPPRFSGLQFPNYSSELNVNALELDDSALYLCASSGLATELTGELFFGEGSRLTVL.

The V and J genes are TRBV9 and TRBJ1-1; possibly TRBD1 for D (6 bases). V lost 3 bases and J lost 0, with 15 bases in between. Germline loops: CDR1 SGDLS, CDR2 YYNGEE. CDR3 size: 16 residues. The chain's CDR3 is CASSDRTGGMNTEAFF. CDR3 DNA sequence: TGTGCCAGCAGCGACAGAACCGGGGGCATGAACACTGAAGCTTTCTTT.

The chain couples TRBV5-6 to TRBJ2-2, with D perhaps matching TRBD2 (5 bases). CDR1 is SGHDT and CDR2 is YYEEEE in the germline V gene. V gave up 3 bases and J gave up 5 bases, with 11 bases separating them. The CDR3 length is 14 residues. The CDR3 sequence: CASSSATGTGELFF. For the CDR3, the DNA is TGTGCCAGCAGCTCGGCTACGGGGACCGGGGAGCTGTTTTTT.

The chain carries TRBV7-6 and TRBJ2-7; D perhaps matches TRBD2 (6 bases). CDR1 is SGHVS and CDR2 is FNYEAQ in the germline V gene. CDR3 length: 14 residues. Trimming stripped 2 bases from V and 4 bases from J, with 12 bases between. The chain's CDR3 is CASSLSLRGYEQYF. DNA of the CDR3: TGTGCCAGCAGCTTAAGTCTCCGGGGGTACGAGCAGTACTTC.

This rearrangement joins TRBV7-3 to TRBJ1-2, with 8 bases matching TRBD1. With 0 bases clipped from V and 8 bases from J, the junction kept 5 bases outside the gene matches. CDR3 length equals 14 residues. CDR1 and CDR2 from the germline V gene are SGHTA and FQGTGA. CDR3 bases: TGTGCCAGCAGCTTAACAGGACAGGGTATGGGCTACACCTTC. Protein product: CASSLTGQGMGYTF.

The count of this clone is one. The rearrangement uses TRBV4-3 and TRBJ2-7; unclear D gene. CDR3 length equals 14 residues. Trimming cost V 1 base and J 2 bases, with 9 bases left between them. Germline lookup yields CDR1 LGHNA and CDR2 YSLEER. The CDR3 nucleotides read TGCGCCAGCAGCCAAGGACTTACCGCCTACGAGCAGTACTTC. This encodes CASSQGLTAYEQYF.